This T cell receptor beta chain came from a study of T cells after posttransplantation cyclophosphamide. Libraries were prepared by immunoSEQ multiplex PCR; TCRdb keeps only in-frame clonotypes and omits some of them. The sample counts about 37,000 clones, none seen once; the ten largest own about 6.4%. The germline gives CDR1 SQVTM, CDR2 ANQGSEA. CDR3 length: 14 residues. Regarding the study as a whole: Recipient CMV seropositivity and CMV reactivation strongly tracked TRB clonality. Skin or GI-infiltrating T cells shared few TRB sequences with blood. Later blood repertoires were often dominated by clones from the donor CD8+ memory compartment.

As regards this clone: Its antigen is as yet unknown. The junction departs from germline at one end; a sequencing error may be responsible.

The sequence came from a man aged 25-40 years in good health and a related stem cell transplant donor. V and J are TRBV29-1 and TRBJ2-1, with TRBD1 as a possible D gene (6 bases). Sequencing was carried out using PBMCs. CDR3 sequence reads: CSVKDRSFYNEQFF. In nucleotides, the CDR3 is TGCAGCGTTAAAGACAGGTCTTTCTACAATGAGCAGTTCTTC.